What follows describes a single T cell receptor beta chain. TCRdb's table, derived via immunoSEQ multiplex PCR, lists solely in-frame clones and lacks some. The sample has about 200,000 clones, roughly 84% seen once. Within the 2 weeks before study entry, each person in the exposed group met a COVID-19 case. The data were obtained in a study of blood T cell repertoires in COVID-19. Specimen: PBMCs or T cells enriched from blood (not recorded which). The receptor was derived from a woman in her 30s who had been exposed to COVID-19.

The DNA of the CDR3 is TGTGCTAGTGGAGGACAGTTTAATAGCAATCAGCCCCAGCATTTT. Its protein is CASGGQFNSNQPQHF. The V and J genes are TRBV12-5 and TRBJ1-5; a possible D gene is TRBD1 (6 bases). The V end was cut by 6 bases, the J end by 0 bases, with 12 bases between. The CDR3 has 15 residues. Germline-derived CDR1 and CDR2 are LGHNT and FRNRAP.